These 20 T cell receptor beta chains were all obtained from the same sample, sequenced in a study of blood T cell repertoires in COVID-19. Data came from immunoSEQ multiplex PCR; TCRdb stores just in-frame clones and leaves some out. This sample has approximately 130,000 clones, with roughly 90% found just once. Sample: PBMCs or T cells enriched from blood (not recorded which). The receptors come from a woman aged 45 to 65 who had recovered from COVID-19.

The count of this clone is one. The CDR3 DNA follows: TGTGCCAGCAGTTCCCCTCGGGGCTACACCTTC. Its protein product is CASSSPRGYTF. The rearrangement joins TRBV6-2 or TRBV6-3 to TRBJ1-2; D not resolved. This CDR3 is 11 amino acids long. Germline V lookup: CDR1 MNHEY, CDR2 SVGEGT. V was cut by 4 bases and J by 8 bases, with 8 bases left in between.

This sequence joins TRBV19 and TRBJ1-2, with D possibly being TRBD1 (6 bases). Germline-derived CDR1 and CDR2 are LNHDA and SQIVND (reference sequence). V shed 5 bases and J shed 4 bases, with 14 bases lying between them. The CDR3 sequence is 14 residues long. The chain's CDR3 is CASSVSGTPYGYTF. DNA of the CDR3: TGTGCCAGTAGTGTCTCCGGGACACCCTATGGCTACACCTTC.

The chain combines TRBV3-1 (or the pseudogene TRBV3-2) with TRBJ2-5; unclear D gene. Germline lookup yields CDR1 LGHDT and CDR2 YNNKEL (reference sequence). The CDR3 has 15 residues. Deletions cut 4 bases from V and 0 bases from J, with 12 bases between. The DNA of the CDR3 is TGTGCCAGCAGCCTGGGCTCCTTGTACCAAGAGACCCAGTACTTC. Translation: CASSLGSLYQETQYF.

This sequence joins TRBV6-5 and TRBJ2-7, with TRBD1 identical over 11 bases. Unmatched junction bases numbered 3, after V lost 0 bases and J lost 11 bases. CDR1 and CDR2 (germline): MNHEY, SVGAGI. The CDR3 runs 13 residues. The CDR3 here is CASSYSGTGGEYF. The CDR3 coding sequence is TGTGCCAGCAGTTACTCCGGGACAGGGGGGGAGTACTTC.

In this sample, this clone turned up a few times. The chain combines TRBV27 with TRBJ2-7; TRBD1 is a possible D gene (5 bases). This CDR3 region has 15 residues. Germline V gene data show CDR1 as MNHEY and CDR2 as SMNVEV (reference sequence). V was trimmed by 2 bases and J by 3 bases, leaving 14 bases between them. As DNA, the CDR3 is TGTGCCAGCAGTTTAAAAGGGGAATTCGTCTACGAGCAGTACTTC. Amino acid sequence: CASSLKGEFVYEQYF.

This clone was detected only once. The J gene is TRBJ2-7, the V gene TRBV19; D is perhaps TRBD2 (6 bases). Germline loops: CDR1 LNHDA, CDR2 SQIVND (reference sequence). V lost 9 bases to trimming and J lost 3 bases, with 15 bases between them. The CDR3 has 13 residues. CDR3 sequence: CASEPGTGYEQYF. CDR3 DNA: TGTGCCAGCGAACCAGGGACTGGCTACGAGCAGTACTTC.

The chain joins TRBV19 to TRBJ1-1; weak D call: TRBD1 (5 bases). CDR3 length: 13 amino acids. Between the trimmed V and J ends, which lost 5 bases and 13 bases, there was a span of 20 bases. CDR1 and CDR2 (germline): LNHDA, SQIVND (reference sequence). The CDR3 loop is CASSPSGVGQVFF. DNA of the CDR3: TGTGCCAGTAGTCCCAGTGGCGTGGGGCAGGTTTTCTTT.

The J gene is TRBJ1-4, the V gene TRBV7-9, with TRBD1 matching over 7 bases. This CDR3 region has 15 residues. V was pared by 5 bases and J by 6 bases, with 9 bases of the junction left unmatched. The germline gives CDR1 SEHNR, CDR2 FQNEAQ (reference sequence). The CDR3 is CASSRTQGVDEKLFF. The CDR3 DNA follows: TGTGCCAGCAGCAGAACCCAGGGGGTTGATGAAAAACTGTTTTTT.

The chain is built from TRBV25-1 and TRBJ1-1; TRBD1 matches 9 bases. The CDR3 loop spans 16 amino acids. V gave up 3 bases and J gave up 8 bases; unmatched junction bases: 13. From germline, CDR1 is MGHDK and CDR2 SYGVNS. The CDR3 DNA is TGTGCCAGCAGTGATCCCGGACAGGGGATTCACGCGGAAGCTTTCTTT. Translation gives CASSDPGQGIHAEAFF.

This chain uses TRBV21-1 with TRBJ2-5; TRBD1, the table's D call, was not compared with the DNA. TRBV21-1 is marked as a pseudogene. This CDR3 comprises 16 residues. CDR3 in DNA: TGTGCCAGCAGCAAAGTTTCAGGCTTGTACCAAGAGACCCAGTACTTC. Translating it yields CASSKVSGLYQETQYF.

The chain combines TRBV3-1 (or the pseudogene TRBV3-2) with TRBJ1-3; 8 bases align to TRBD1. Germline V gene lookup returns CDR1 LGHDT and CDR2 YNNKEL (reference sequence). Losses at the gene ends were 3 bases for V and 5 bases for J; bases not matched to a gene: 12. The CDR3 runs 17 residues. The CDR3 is CASSQPGQGESRNTIYF. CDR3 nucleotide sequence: TGTGCCAGCAGCCAGCCCGGACAGGGCGAGAGTCGAAACACCATATATTTT.

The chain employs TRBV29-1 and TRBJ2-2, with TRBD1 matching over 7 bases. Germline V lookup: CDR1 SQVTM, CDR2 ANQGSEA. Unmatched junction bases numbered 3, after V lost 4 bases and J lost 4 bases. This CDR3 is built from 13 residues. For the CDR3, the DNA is TGCAGCGTTGCGGGACAGCCCACCGGGGAGCTGTTTTTT. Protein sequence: CSVAGQPTGELFF.

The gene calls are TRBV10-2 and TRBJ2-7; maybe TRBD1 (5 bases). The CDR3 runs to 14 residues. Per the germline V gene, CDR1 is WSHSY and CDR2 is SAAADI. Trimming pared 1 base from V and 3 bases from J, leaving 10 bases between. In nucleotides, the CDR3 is TGCGCCAGCAGTGAGTACAGGACGGACTACGAGCAGTACTTC. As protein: CASSEYRTDYEQYF.

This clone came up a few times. The CDR3 spells CASSYAGGGTEAFF. The CDR3 region has the DNA TGTGCCAGCAGTTACGCGGGCGGCGGTACTGAAGCTTTCTTT. The rearrangement joins TRBV6-5 to TRBJ1-1, with D unresolved. In germline, CDR1 is MNHEY, CDR2 SVGAGI. This CDR3 has 14 amino acids. V lost 2 bases to trimming and J lost 5 bases, with 12 bases between them.

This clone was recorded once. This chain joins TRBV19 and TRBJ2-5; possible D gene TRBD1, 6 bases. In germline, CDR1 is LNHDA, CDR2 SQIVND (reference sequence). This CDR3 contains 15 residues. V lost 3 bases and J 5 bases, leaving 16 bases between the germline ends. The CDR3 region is CASSMAGAGSETQYF. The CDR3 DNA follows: TGTGCCAGTAGTATGGCAGGGGCAGGGTCGGAGACCCAGTACTTC.

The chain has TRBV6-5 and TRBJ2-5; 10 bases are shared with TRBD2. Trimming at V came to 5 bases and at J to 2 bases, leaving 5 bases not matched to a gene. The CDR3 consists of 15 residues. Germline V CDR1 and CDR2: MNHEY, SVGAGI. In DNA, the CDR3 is TGTGCCAGCAGTAGTAGCGGGGGGAATCAAGAGACCCAGTACTTC. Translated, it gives CASSSSGGNQETQYF.

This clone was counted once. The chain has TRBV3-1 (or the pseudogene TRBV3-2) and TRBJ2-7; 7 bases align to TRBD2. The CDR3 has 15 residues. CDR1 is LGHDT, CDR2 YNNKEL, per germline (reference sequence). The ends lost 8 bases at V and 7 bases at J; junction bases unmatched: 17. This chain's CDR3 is CASAAGTGGVWEQYF. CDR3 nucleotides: TGTGCCAGCGCAGCCGGGACTGGGGGGGTGTGGGAGCAGTACTTC.

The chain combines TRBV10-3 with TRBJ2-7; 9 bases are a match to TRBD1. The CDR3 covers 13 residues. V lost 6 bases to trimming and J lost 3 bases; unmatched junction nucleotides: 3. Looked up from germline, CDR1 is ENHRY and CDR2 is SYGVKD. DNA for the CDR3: TGTGCCATCAGGGACAGGGGTTTCTACGAGCAGTACTTC. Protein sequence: CAIRDRGFYEQYF.

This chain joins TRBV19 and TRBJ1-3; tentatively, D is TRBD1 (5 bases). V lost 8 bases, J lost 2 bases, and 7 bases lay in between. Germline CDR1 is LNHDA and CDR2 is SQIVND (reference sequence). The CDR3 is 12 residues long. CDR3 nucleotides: TGTGCCAGTGGACACCCTGGAAACACCATATATTTT. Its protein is CASGHPGNTIYF.

In nucleotides, the CDR3 is TGCGCCAGCAGCTTGGGTGACTACACAGATACGCAGTATTTT. Translation: CASSLGDYTDTQYF. The rearrangement links TRBV5-1 to TRBJ2-3, with a possible D match to TRBD2 (5 bases). Germline loops: CDR1 SGHRS, CDR2 YFSETQ. The CDR3 contains 14 residues. Trimming cost V 0 bases and J 2 bases, with 7 bases left between them.